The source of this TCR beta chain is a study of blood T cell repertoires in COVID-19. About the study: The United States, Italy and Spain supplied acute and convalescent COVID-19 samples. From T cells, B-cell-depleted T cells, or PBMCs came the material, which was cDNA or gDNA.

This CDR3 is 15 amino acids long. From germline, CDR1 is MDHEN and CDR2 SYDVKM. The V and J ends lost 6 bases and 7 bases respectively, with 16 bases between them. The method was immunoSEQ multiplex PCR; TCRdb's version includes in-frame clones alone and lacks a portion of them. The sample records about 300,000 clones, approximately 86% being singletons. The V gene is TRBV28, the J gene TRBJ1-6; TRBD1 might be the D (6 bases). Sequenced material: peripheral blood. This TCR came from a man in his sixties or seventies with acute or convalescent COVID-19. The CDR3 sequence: CASSRFFQGNSPLHF. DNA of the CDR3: TGTGCCAGCAGCCGATTTTTTCAGGGGAATTCACCCCTCCACTTT.